These T cell receptor beta chains were read from a single sample in a study of control samples from healthy donors and cancer patients. This table comes from immunoSEQ multiplex PCR, and its TCRdb copy is limited to in-frame clones, with some not included. The sample records about 180,000 clones, 90% being singletons. Sequences were obtained from blood. The receptors were gathered from a woman aged 50 to 60 in good health. Both conserved end residues are part of each CDR3. The D gene is left open where the match is weak. Where a row states a size, it is once, few, many or the class of an expanded clone; other rows omit it.

>TRBV5-1|TRBJ1-2|-|-
CASSFEQGNGYTF
TGCGCCAGCAGCTTTGAACAAGGAAATGGCTACACCTTC
>TRBV5-4|TRBJ1-5|-|-
CASSPEGSHQPQHF
TGTGCCAGCAGCCCGGAGGGTTCCCATCAGCCCCAGCATTTT
>TRBV7-6|TRBJ1-1|-|-
CASSLERADLNTEAFF
TGTGCCAGCAGCTTAGAAAGGGCTGACTTGAACACTGAAGCTTTCTTT
>TRBV5-4|TRBJ2-5|-|TRBD2
CASSLSAGGSDETQYF
TGTGCCAGCAGCTTGTCGGCGGGGGGCTCCGATGAGACCCAGTACTTC
>TRBV6-2/TRBV6-3|TRBJ2-1|-|TRBD2
CASSTSRGGSYNEQFF
TGTGCCAGCAGTACCTCTCGCGGGGGGTCCTACAATGAGCAGTTCTTC
>TRBV18|TRBJ1-4|-|-
CASSPRTKGNSEKLFF
TGTGCCAGCTCACCGAGGACAAAGGGTAATTCGGAAAAACTGTTTTTT
>TRBV2|TRBJ1-1|-|-
CASMAMNTEAFF
TGTGCCAGCATGGCTATGAACACTGAAGCTTTCTTT
>TRBV4-2|TRBJ1-2|-|-
CASKPADGANYGYTF
TGTGCCAGCAAACCAGCGGACGGAGCTAACTATGGCTACACCTTC
>TRBV4-3|TRBJ2-7|-|-
CASSQDWARGYEQYF
TGCGCCAGCAGCCAAGATTGGGCCAGGGGATACGAGCAGTACTTC
>TRBV19|TRBJ2-3|-|-
CASSLSGQRVGTDTQYF
TGTGCCAGTAGTTTATCGGGCCAACGAGTCGGCACAGATACGCAGTATTTT
>TRBV15|TRBJ1-2|few|-
CATSRDIGAANYGYTF
TGTGCCACCAGCAGAGATATTGGGGCAGCTAACTATGGCTACACCTTC
>TRBV5-4|TRBJ1-2|once|-
CASSLDSTGGYTF
TGTGCCAGCAGCTTGGACAGCACCGGGGGCTACACCTTC
>TRBV28|TRBJ1-1|-|TRBD1
CASSWTGANTEAFF
TGTGCCAGCAGTTGGACAGGGGCGAACACTGAAGCTTTCTTT
>TRBV11-2|TRBJ1-6|-|TRBD1
CASSLESGGYNSPLHF
TGTGCCAGCAGCTTAGAGTCAGGGGGCTATAATTCACCCCTCCACTTT
>TRBV28|TRBJ2-6|-|-
CASSSPSLGANVLTF
TGTGCCAGCAGTTCTCCATCTCTGGGGGCCAACGTCCTGACTTTC
>TRBV5-1|TRBJ2-5|-|TRBD2
CASSLAGQGKGTETQYF
TGCGCCAGCAGCTTAGCGGGGCAGGGCAAGGGGACGGAGACCCAGTACTTC
>TRBV9|TRBJ1-5|-|-
CASSVDLNQPQHF
TGTGCCAGCAGCGTAGATCTTAATCAGCCCCAGCATTTT
>TRBV24-1|TRBJ2-3|-|TRBD2
CATSASGDTQYF
TGTGCCACCAGTGCTAGCGGAGATACGCAGTATTTT
>TRBV12-3/TRBV12-4|TRBJ1-3|-|-
CASRAPGNTIYF
TGTGCCAGCAGGGCGCCTGGAAACACCATATATTTT
>TRBV30|TRBJ2-7|-|TRBD2
CAWSQRTSGGYEQYF
TGTGCCTGGAGTCAGAGAACTAGCGGGGGCTACGAGCAGTACTTC
>TRBV5-1|TRBJ2-3|-|-
CASSSSPTDTQYF
TGCGCCAGCAGCTCGAGCCCCACAGATACGCAGTATTTT
>TRBV10-3|TRBJ2-4|-|-
CAISAEDGKNIQYF
TGTGCCATTAGTGCGGAGGACGGCAAAAACATTCAGTACTTC
>TRBV19|TRBJ1-3|-|-
CASRTAASGNTIYF
TGTGCCAGTAGGACGGCGGCCTCTGGAAACACCATATATTTT
>TRBV6-2/TRBV6-3|TRBJ2-7|few|TRBD2
CASSQPGLANGEQYF
TGTGCCAGCAGTCAGCCGGGACTAGCTAACGGGGAGCAGTACTTC
>TRBV4-2|TRBJ1-5|-|-
CASSQDIDSSNQPQHF
TGTGCCAGCAGCCAAGATATAGACAGTAGCAATCAGCCCCAGCATTTT
>TRBV6-5|TRBJ1-4|-|-
CASKGVGEKLFF
TGTGCCAGCAAGGGGGTCGGGGAAAAACTGTTTTTT
>TRBV7-2|TRBJ2-7|once|-
CASSLAGGRPAYEQYF
TGTGCCAGCAGCTTAGCAGGTGGGAGGCCAGCCTACGAGCAGTACTTC
>TRBV9|TRBJ2-7|-|-
CASSARDLSEQYF
TGTGCCAGCAGCGCAAGGGACCTCTCCGAGCAGTACTTC
>TRBV7-2|TRBJ2-3|-|-
CASSRRTSTDTQYF
TGTGCCAGCAGCAGACGGACTAGCACAGATACGCAGTATTTT
>TRBV24-1|TRBJ2-3|-|-
CATSGLTDTQYF
TGTGCCACCAGTGGCCTCACAGATACGCAGTATTTT
>TRBV4-1|TRBJ2-4|few|-
CASSQVDMGFAKNIQYF
TGCGCCAGCAGCCAAGTGGATATGGGGTTTGCCAAAAACATTCAGTACTTC